The rows below give T cell receptor beta chains drawn from one sample of a study of CD8+ T cells in alopecia areata. The data were produced by immunoSEQ multiplex PCR, yet TCRdb's version contains in-frame clones alone and is incomplete. Of 170,000 or so clones in the sample, more than 60% were seen once. The sequencing here drew on CD4+ T cells sorted from blood, taken at week 0. The receptors derive from a human donor with alopecia areata. The CDR3 runs from the conserved cysteine through the conserved F or W. The D gene is left open where the match is weak. The size entry is marked missing in some rows and otherwise reads once, few, many or a size class.

size | D | J | V | CDR3 | DNA
NA | NA | TRBJ2-2 | TRBV4-3 | CASSQVPRVAVRSKNTGELFF | TGCGCCAGCAGCCAAGTCCCGCGCGTTGCGGTGCGCTCTAAGAACACCGGGGAGCTGTTTTTT
many | TRBD1 | TRBJ2-3 | TRBV6-1 | CASTEDRSTDTQYF | TGTGCCAGCACCGAGGACAGGAGCACAGATACGCAGTATTTT
NA | NA | TRBJ2-7 | TRBV19 | CASSIRDEQYF | TGTGCCAGTAGTATAAGGGACGAGCAGTACTTC
NA | NA | TRBJ2-3 | TRBV29-1 | CSARGGEDRSTDTQYF | TGCAGCGCCAGAGGGGGGGAGGACCGAAGCACAGATACGCAGTATTTT
few | TRBD1 | TRBJ2-6 | TRBV29-1 | CCVPASGRGGQGPPPLGANVLTF | TGCTGCGTTCCTGCTTCTGGTCGGGGGGGACAGGGGCCTCCTCCCCTTGGGGCCAACGTCCTGACTTTC
NA | TRBD1 | TRBJ1-2 | TRBV29-1 | CSVVLGQGIGYTF | TGCAGCGTTGTTTTGGGACAGGGGATCGGCTACACCTTC
few | NA | TRBJ1-3 | TRBV7-2 | CASSLDSGISGNTIYF | TGTGCCAGCAGCTTAGACTCTGGGATCTCTGGAAACACCATATATTTT
NA | TRBD2 | TRBJ2-1 | TRBV7-3 | CASSTSGGVSYNEQFF | TGTGCCAGCAGCACTAGCGGGGGTGTTTCCTACAATGAGCAGTTCTTC
NA | NA | TRBJ1-6 | TRBV30 | CACKGQDNSPLHF | TGTGCCTGCAAAGGCCAGGATAATTCACCCCTCCACTTT
few | NA | TRBJ2-6 | TRBV30 | CAWRPSGANVLTF | TGTGCCTGGAGACCGTCCGGGGCCAACGTCCTGACTTTC
NA | TRBD2 | TRBJ2-7 | TRBV29-1 | CSVGLLAAPYEQYF | TGCAGCGTTGGGTTGCTAGCGGCTCCCTACGAGCAGTACTTC
NA | TRBD1 | TRBJ2-3 | TRBV29-1 | CSVEGQGADTQYF | TGCAGCGTTGAGGGACAGGGGGCAGATACGCAGTATTTT